The present entry profiles one T cell receptor (beta chain) with its context. Here immunoSEQ multiplex PCR was the method, and the copy in TCRdb shows in-frame clones only, minus some. The repertoire holds around 57,000 clones, with about 97% as singletons. This sample is part of a study of technical replicates of blood from a handful of donors. Sequencing used T cells isolated from PBMCs. The TCR originated in a human donor in good health.

CDR3: CASRSPGGDEKLFF. The CDR3 DNA sequence: TGTGCCAGCAGGTCCCCGGGGGGGGATGAAAAACTGTTTTTT. The V call is TRBV6-1, the J call TRBJ1-4, with D tentatively TRBD1 (5 bases). This CDR3 has 14 amino acids. Trimming took 6 bases from V and 6 from J, leaving 14 bases between them. Germline V gene sequence: CDR1 MNHNS, CDR2 SASEGT.